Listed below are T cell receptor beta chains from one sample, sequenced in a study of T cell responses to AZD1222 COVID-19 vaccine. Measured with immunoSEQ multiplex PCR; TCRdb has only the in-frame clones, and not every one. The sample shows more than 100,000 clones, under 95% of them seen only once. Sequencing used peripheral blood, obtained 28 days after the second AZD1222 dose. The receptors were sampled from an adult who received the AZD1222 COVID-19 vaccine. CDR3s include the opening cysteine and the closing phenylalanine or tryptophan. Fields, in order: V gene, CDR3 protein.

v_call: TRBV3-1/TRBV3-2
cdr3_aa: CASRQAPGNNSPLHF

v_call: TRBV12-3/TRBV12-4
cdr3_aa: CASSVEVRETQYF

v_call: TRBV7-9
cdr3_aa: CASSLLHAGGYTF

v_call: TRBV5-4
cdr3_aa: CASSPLPGRLNTEAFF

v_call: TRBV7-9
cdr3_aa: CASSLVGGRSDTQYF

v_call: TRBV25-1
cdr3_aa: CASSESGPVDGYTF

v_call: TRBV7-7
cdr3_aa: CASSLGEDQPQHF

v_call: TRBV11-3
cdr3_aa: CASSLVRASSNTGELFF

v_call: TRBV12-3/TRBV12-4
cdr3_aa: CASSGGAAGELFF

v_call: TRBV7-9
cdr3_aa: CASSPTGTEAFF

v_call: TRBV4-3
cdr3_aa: CASSQDLRNEAFF

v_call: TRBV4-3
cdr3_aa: CASSQVLNQPQHF

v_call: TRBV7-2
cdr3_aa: CASSASPVLNTQYF

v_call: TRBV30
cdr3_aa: CAWSVHTEAFF

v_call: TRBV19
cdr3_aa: CASSIGKGSSVGQFF

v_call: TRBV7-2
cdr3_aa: CASAGGGYNEQFF

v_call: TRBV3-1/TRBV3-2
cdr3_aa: CASSQRNLNTEAFF

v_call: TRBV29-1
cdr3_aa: CSVEKTAGGELFF

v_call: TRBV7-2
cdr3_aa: CASSLSPTGYGYTF

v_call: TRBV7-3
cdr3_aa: CASSFGTGHTEAFF

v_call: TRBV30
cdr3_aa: CAWSVGTYEQYF

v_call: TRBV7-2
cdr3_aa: CASSPRGTGRGSGANVLTF

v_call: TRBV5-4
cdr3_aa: CASSRTGLVEAFF

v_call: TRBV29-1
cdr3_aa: CSVVRTGTEGYTF

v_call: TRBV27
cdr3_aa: CASSLTVRREAFF

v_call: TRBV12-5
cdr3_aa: CASGLGPEDTQYF

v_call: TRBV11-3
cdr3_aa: CASSLDAAGGTLWDTQYF

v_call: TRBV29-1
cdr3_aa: CSGRQGSTGELFF

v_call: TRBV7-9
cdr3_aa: CASSLDRGLMNTEAFF

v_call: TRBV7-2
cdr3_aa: CASSDTGGNTIYF

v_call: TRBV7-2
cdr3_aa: CASSWGRGNTEAFF

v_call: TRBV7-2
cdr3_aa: CASSLVFYEQYF

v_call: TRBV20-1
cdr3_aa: CSAIGEQYF

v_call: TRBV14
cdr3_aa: CASSRQETQYF

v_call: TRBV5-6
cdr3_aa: CASSLFYEQYF